This T cell receptor (beta chain) is drawn from a study of cytomegalovirus exposure and HLA in healthy donors. PCR employed 60 Vbeta and 13 Jbeta primers. Sequenced by immunoSEQ multiplex PCR; TCRdb stores in-frame clones only, minus some. The sample consists of about 150,000 clones, around 84% of them appearing once. CDR3 length: 13 amino acids. Germline CDR1 reads MGHRA; CDR2 reads YSYEKL. The germline V and J ends were trimmed by 2 bases and 13 bases, with 12 bases remaining between them. Findings and limits, study-wide: Fewer N-insertions than the roughly 630-donor mean were reportedly shown by an Asian-associated ancestry cluster in a later analysis. Later, TCR association rates were found to vary by HLA locus, highest for DRB1 and lowest for HLA-C.

Worth noting for this clone: Its specificity is not known.

The TCR comes from a man younger than 45 in good health and CMV-seropositive. This chain joins TRBV4-1 and TRBJ1-6; the D gene is possibly TRBD1 (6 bases). Sequencing was done on a sample of PBMCs. In DNA, the CDR3 is TGCGCCAGCAGCCAATACGACGGACAGCCCCTCCACTTT. Amino acids: CASSQYDGQPLHF.